One and the same sample provided the 30 T cell receptor beta chains below, sequenced in a study of CD8 T cells in ankylosing spondylitis. MiXCR was run by TCRdb on the 5' RACE reads, yielding one entry per CDR3 protein. The sample records a few hundred thousand distinct CDR3 sequences, roughly 20% being singletons. The sequencing input was blood, either unsorted or a sorted T cell fraction (not recorded which). The receptor set was obtained from a female donor with ankylosing spondylitis or in good health (not recorded which).

Ten or more counts support this clonotype. This sequence joins TRBV5-1 and TRBJ1-4; D remains unclear. The V end lost 5 bases, the J end lost 6 bases, and 14 bases lay between the germline ends. CDR1 SGHRS and CDR2 YFSETQ come from the germline V gene. This CDR3 has 14 amino acids. The CDR3 DNA reads TGCGCCAGCAGGAGCCCGGACGGTGATGAAAAACTGTTTTTT. Translation gives CASRSPDGDEKLFF.

This clonotype was observed a handful of times. V gene TRBV28 combines with J gene TRBJ1-1; a weak D match, TRBD1 (5 bases). The germline gives CDR1 MDHEN, CDR2 SYDVKM. The CDR3 runs to 11 residues. Trimming stripped 3 bases from V and 9 bases from J, with 8 bases between. CDR3 residues: CASSFWGKAFF. The CDR3 DNA is TGTGCCAGCAGTTTTTGGGGGAAAGCTTTCTTT.

This clonotype turned up a few times. The chain couples TRBV7-2 to TRBJ1-1; D is uncertain. CDR1 SGHTA and CDR2 FQGNSA come from the germline V gene. Between the trimmed V and J ends, which lost 1 base and 4 bases, there was a span of 10 bases. CDR3 size: 14 residues. The CDR3 here is CASSLGPSGTEAFF. CDR3 sequence (DNA): TGTGCCAGCAGCTTAGGACCGTCGGGCACTGAAGCTTTCTTT.

The table lists this clonotype with a few counts. The rearrangement links TRBV10-3 to TRBJ1-5; 8 bases are a match to TRBD1. V lost 10 bases to trimming and J lost 5 bases; unmatched junction nucleotides: 4. Germline-derived CDR1 and CDR2 are ENHRY and SYGVKD. The CDR3 sequence is 12 residues long. The chain's CDR3 is CATQGADQPQHF. CDR3 nucleotide sequence: TGTGCCACTCAGGGGGCCGATCAGCCCCAGCATTTT.

This clonotype came up a few times. The gene calls are TRBV29-1 and TRBJ2-5; D is undetermined. V lost 6 bases to trimming and J lost 4 bases, with 12 bases between them. The CDR3 consists of 12 residues. Germline-derived CDR1 and CDR2 are SQVTM and ANQGSEA. DNA of the CDR3: TGCAGCGTCTCCAATACCGGAGAGACCCAGTACTTC. Its translation: CSVSNTGETQYF.

This clonotype showed up many times. The V call is TRBV5-4, the J call TRBJ2-1; possible D gene TRBD1, 5 bases. Looked up from germline, CDR1 is SGHNT and CDR2 is YYREEE (reference sequence). With 2 bases removed from V and 7 bases from J, the gap between germline ends came to 10 bases. The CDR3 is 13 amino acids. The CDR3 loop is CASSFQGRNEQFF. CDR3 bases: TGTGCCAGCAGCTTCCAGGGAAGGAATGAGCAGTTCTTC.

This clonotype has a handful of counts. The V gene is TRBV6-2 or TRBV6-3, the J gene TRBJ2-1; D may be TRBD1 (5 bases). This CDR3 spans 14 amino acids. V was trimmed by 4 bases and J by 8 bases, leaving 15 bases between them. Germline lookup yields CDR1 MNHEY and CDR2 SVGEGT. The CDR3: CASSSRAIRDEQFF. CDR3 sequence (DNA): TGTGCCAGCAGTTCCCGGGCCATCAGGGATGAGCAGTTCTTC.

J is TRBJ1-1 and V is TRBV29-1, with D perhaps matching TRBD1 (5 bases). Trimming left V 6 bases short and J 1 base short, with 9 bases between. Germline values: CDR1 SQVTM, CDR2 ANQGSEA. This CDR3 region has 12 residues. The CDR3 protein is CSVRDGNTEAFF. CDR3 DNA sequence: TGCAGCGTGAGGGACGGGAACACTGAAGCTTTCTTT.

The chain couples TRBV6-1 to TRBJ2-7, with 13 bases fitting TRBD2. The CDR3 sequence is 14 residues long. CDR1 MNHNS and CDR2 SASEGT come from the germline V gene. Unmatched junction bases numbered 4, after V lost 7 bases and J lost 4 bases. The DNA for the CDR3 is TGTGCCAGCATCCGGACTAGCGGGAGTTACGAGCAGTACTTC. The encoded protein is CASIRTSGSYEQYF.

This rearrangement joins TRBV15 to TRBJ2-1; D gene unclear. V was cut by 0 bases and J by 5 bases, with 8 bases left in between. Germline values: CDR1 LNHNV, CDR2 YYDKDF (reference sequence). This CDR3 comprises 14 residues. CDR3 protein: CATSRDRGNNEQFF. The CDR3 nucleotides read TGTGCCACCAGCAGAGACCGAGGAAACAATGAGCAGTTCTTC.

This clonotype was picked up a small number of times. The chain employs TRBV30 and TRBJ1-2, with D unresolved. With 4 bases removed from V and 0 bases from J, the gap between germline ends came to 6 bases. CDR1 and CDR2 (germline): GTSNPN, SVGIG (reference sequence). The CDR3 contains 12 residues. In nucleotides, the CDR3 is TGTGCCTGGACAATTTCTAACTATGGCTACACCTTC. This translates into CAWTISNYGYTF. The full variable domain, its missing parts supplied by reference TRBV30 and TRBJ1-2, is SQTIHQWPATLVQPVGSPLSLECTVEGTSNPNLYWYRQAAGRGLQLLFYSVGIGQISSEVPQNLSASRPQDRQFILSSKKLLLSDSGFYLCAWTISNYGYTFGSGTRLTVV.

The chain carries TRBV7-2 and TRBJ2-7; D not certain. This CDR3 region has 13 residues. Per germline, CDR1 SGHTA and CDR2 FQGNSA. The germline V and J ends were trimmed by 1 base and 9 bases, with 13 bases remaining between them. The CDR3 sequence: CASSLVSYLGQYF. Written as DNA, the CDR3 is TGTGCCAGCAGCTTAGTTTCCTACCTCGGGCAGTACTTC.

The chain has TRBV4-3 and TRBJ2-5; D possibly corresponds to TRBD2 (6 bases). Trimming shortened V by 1 base and J by 5 bases, and 14 bases separated the two germline ends. The CDR3 runs to 15 residues. Germline V gene lookup returns CDR1 LGHNA and CDR2 YSLEER. For the CDR3, the DNA is TGCGCCAGCAGCCAAGTTATGGAACGGGGGGAGACCCAGTACTTC. This gives the protein CASSQVMERGETQYF.

This clonotype was seen more than once but under ten times. This sequence joins TRBV7-9 and TRBJ2-4, with unresolved D. The CDR3 spans 17 residues. Between the trimmed V and J ends, which lost 0 bases and 0 bases, there was a span of 12 bases. CDR1 is SEHNR, CDR2 FQNEAQ, per germline (reference sequence). The CDR3 region is CASSLAAGPLAKNIQYF. CDR3 DNA sequence: TGTGCCAGCAGCTTAGCGGCCGGCCCCCTAGCCAAAAACATTCAGTACTTC. Drawing the rest from reference TRBV7-9 and TRBJ2-4, the complete variable domain is DTGVSQNPRHKITKRGQNVTFRCDPISEHNRLYWYRQTLGQGPEFLTYFQNEAQLEKSRLLSDRFSAERPKGSFSTLEIQRTEQGDSAMYLCASSLAAGPLAKNIQYFGAGTRLSVL.

In this sample, this clonotype turned up many times. The V and J genes are TRBV12-3 or TRBV12-4 and TRBJ2-3, with D tentatively TRBD1 or TRBD2 (5 bases each). Trimming shortened V by 7 bases and J by 3 bases, and 17 bases separated the two germline ends. This CDR3 is 15 amino acids long. The CDR3 region is CASNKRDLGTDTQYF. For the CDR3, the DNA is TGTGCCAGCAATAAACGGGACCTTGGGACAGATACGCAGTATTTT.

The V call is TRBV27, the J call TRBJ2-5; D is ambiguous. CDR3 length: 14 amino acids. Trimming left V 5 bases short and J 2 bases short, with 12 bases between. From germline, CDR1 is MNHEY and CDR2 SMNVEV (reference sequence). In DNA form, the CDR3 reads TGTGCCAGCAGTCTAGGGTCAGGTCAAGAGACCCAGTACTTC. It translates to CASSLGSGQETQYF.

This clonotype was detected only a few times. The chain recombines TRBV12-3 or TRBV12-4 with TRBJ1-3; TRBD1 agrees at 7 bases. The ends lost 5 bases at V and 4 bases at J; junction bases unmatched: 5. The CDR3 has 14 amino acids. CDR3 DNA: TGTGCCAGCAGTCCACAGGGGTTAGGAAACACCATATATTTT. It is translated as CASSPQGLGNTIYF.

In its sample, this clonotype was seen a few times. The chain has TRBV20-1 and TRBJ1-2, with a possible D match to TRBD1 (5 bases). The CDR3 sequence is 14 residues long. Germline loops: CDR1 DFQATT, CDR2 SNEGSKA (reference sequence). V was cut by 3 bases and J by 0 bases, with 11 bases left in between. CDR3 DNA sequence: TGCAGTGCTAGGTCGGACACGTCTAACTATGGCTACACCTTC. This sequence encodes CSARSDTSNYGYTF.

The table lists this clonotype with a few counts. This chain uses TRBV3-1 with TRBJ1-2; D is unresolved. The CDR3 has 13 residues. CDR1 and CDR2 from the germline V gene are LGHDT and YNNKEL (reference sequence). The V end lost 1 base, the J end lost 3 bases, and 6 bases lay between the germline ends. The CDR3 nucleotides are TGTGCCAGCAGCCAAGGGGCTCACTATGGCTACACCTTC. As protein: CASSQGAHYGYTF.

The chain employs TRBV7-9 and TRBJ2-5; D call uncertain. The ends were cut back, 1 base at V and 5 bases at J, with 11 bases in the middle. This CDR3 contains 14 residues. Germline V gene lookup returns CDR1 SEHNR and CDR2 FQNEAQ (reference sequence). The CDR3 loop reads CASSLVSSRETQYF. The CDR3 region has the DNA TGTGCCAGCAGCTTAGTCTCCAGTAGGGAGACCCAGTACTTC.

V and J are TRBV11-2 and TRBJ2-3, with 9 nucleotides matching TRBD2. Germline CDR1 is SGHAT and CDR2 is FQNNGV. This CDR3 region has 14 residues. V shed 5 bases, J shed 5 bases, and the junction held 5 bases outside the gene matches. The CDR3 here is CASSRTSGLDTQYF. CDR3 nucleotide sequence: TGTGCCAGCAGCCGTACTAGCGGGTTAGATACGCAGTATTTT.

Many counts were recorded for this clonotype. The chain recombines TRBV29-1 with TRBJ2-7, with D unclear. The CDR3 contains 14 residues. Looked up from germline, CDR1 is SQVTM and CDR2 is ANQGSEA. Trimming cost V 4 bases and J 0 bases, with 13 bases left between them. The CDR3 protein is CSVVRTGSSYEQYF. As DNA, the CDR3 is TGCAGCGTTGTGAGGACGGGTAGCTCCTACGAGCAGTACTTC.

This chain uses TRBV24-1 with TRBJ1-1, with TRBD1 as a possible D gene (5 bases). Between the trimmed V and J ends, which lost 5 bases and 7 bases, there was a span of 10 bases. Germline CDR1 KGHDR, CDR2 SFDVKD. The CDR3 runs 12 residues. CDR3 sequence: CATSATGYEAFF. The CDR3 DNA reads TGTGCCACCAGTGCCACAGGATATGAAGCTTTCTTT.

This clonotype was detected many times. The J gene is TRBJ2-1, the V gene TRBV29-1; TRBD1 might be the D (9 bases). The ends were cut back, 6 bases at V and 5 bases at J, with 26 bases in the middle. The CDR3 is 17 amino acids. CDR1 is SQVTM, CDR2 ANQGSEA, per germline. CDR3 amino acids: CSVDGTGPDSGNNEQFF. The CDR3 DNA is TGCAGCGTGGACGGGACAGGGCCAGATAGCGGGAACAATGAGCAGTTCTTC.

This clonotype was picked up many times. The V and J genes are TRBV29-1 and TRBJ2-5, with D perhaps TRBD2 (5 bases). The CDR3 extends over 11 amino acids. Germline-derived CDR1 and CDR2 are SQVTM and ANQGSEA. V was cut by 7 bases and J by 4 bases, with 10 bases left in between. This chain's CDR3 is CSAEAGETQYF. The CDR3 coding sequence is TGCAGCGCGGAGGCCGGAGAGACCCAGTACTTC.

V usage is TRBV7-2 and J usage is TRBJ2-7; D call uncertain. Trimming removed 2 bases at V and 6 bases at J, with 11 bases between. The CDR3 extends over 13 amino acids. Germline values: CDR1 SGHTA, CDR2 FQGNSA. The CDR3 protein is CASSLSRGREQYF. For the CDR3, the DNA is TGTGCCAGCAGCTTATCCAGAGGTCGCGAGCAGTACTTC. Variable domain in full (rest from reference TRBV7-2 and TRBJ2-7): GAGVSQSPSNKVTEKGKDVELRCDPISGHTALYWYRQSLGQGLEFLIYFQGNSAPDKSGLPSDRFSAERTGGSVSTLTIQRTQQEDSAVYLCASSLSRGREQYFGPGTRLTVT.

This clonotype turned up a few times. The rearrangement uses TRBV6-5 and TRBJ1-2, with 8 positions matching TRBD1. This CDR3 contains 16 residues. Germline assignment: CDR1 MNHEY and CDR2 SVGAGI. J lost 4 bases, V lost 2 bases, and 9 bases had no gene match. The CDR3 sequence: CASSYPPDRDRYGYTF. In nucleotides, the CDR3 is TGTGCCAGCAGTTACCCCCCGGACAGGGATCGCTATGGCTACACCTTC.

This clonotype has at least ten counts. CDR3 nucleotides: TGTGCCAGCAGCTTAGACGCCTACCGTGGGAATGAGCAGTTCTTC. This translates into CASSLDAYRGNEQFF. The chain couples TRBV11-2 to TRBJ2-1, with D uncertain. CDR1 SGHAT and CDR2 FQNNGV come from the germline V gene. The CDR3 covers 15 residues. Trimming took 0 bases from V and 7 from J, leaving 13 bases between them.

This clonotype was seen repeatedly, ten times or more. The V and J genes are TRBV7-8 and TRBJ2-5; D remains unclear. The V end was cut by 5 bases, the J end by 1 base, with 2 bases between. Germline loops: CDR1 SGHVS, CDR2 FQNEAQ. The CDR3 runs to 11 residues. Here the CDR3 reads CASSVQETQYF. Written as DNA, the CDR3 is TGTGCCAGCAGCGTCCAAGAGACCCAGTACTTC. The entire variable domain, with the rest obtained from reference TRBV7-8 and TRBJ2-5, is as follows: GAGVSQSPRYKVAKRGQDVALRCDPISGHVSLFWYQQALGQGPEFLTYFQNEAQLDKSGLPSDRFFAERPEGSVSTLKIQRTQQEDSAVYLCASSVQETQYFGPGTRLLVL.

The chain links TRBV30 to TRBJ2-7, with a possible D match to TRBD2 (6 bases). This CDR3 has 13 residues. The V end lost 4 bases, the J end lost 3 bases, and 13 bases lay between the germline ends. Germline lookup yields CDR1 GTSNPN and CDR2 SVGIG (reference sequence). The CDR3 DNA reads as TGTGCCTGGAAACAGCGGGCAAACTACGAGCAGTACTTC. Translating it yields CAWKQRANYEQYF.